This TCR beta chain was captured in a study of T cell responses to AZD1222 COVID-19 vaccine. Points on this clone: Its antigen is unidentified.

TCRdb's copy holds only in-frame clones and misses some; the assay was immunoSEQ multiplex PCR. The table records 150,000 or so clones, approximately 85% of them present only once. Overall study results and limits: Repertoires in all cases were sampled only once the peak T cell response had passed. Following two doses of AZD1222, Spike-specific TCR breadth and depth rose. Along spike, vaccine-associated CD4 TCRs were found throughout, with dominance at 160-218 and 743-854.

This CDR3 spans 12 amino acids. Looked up from germline, CDR1 is MNHNY and CDR2 is SVGAGI (reference sequence). The V segment lost 5 bases and the J segment 11 bases; nucleotides outside the gene matches: 4. This sequence originates from an adult in good health. The sequencing used peripheral blood, collected on day 0 of MenACWY control vaccination. This chain joins TRBV6-6 and TRBJ1-1, with 11 bases matching TRBD1. The CDR3 region has the DNA TGTGCCAGCAGTGGGGGACAGGGGGAGGCTTTCTTT. Amino acids: CASSGGQGEAFF.